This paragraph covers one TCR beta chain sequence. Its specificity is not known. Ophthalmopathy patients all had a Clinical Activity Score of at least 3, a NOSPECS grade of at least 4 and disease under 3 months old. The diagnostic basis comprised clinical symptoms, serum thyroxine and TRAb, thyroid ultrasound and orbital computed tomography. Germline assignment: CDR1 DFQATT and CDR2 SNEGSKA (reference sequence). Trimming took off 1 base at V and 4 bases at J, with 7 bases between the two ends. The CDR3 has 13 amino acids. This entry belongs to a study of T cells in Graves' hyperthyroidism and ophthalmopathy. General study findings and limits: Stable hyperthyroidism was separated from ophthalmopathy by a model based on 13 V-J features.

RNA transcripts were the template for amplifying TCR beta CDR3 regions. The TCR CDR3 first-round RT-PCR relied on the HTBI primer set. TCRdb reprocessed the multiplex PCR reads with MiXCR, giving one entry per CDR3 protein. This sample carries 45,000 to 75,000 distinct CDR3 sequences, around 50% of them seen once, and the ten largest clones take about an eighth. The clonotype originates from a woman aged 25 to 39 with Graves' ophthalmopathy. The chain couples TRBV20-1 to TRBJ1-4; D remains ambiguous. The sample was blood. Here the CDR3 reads CSARGQLNEKLFF. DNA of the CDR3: TGCAGTGCTAGAGGGCAGCTTAATGAAAAACTGTTTTTT.